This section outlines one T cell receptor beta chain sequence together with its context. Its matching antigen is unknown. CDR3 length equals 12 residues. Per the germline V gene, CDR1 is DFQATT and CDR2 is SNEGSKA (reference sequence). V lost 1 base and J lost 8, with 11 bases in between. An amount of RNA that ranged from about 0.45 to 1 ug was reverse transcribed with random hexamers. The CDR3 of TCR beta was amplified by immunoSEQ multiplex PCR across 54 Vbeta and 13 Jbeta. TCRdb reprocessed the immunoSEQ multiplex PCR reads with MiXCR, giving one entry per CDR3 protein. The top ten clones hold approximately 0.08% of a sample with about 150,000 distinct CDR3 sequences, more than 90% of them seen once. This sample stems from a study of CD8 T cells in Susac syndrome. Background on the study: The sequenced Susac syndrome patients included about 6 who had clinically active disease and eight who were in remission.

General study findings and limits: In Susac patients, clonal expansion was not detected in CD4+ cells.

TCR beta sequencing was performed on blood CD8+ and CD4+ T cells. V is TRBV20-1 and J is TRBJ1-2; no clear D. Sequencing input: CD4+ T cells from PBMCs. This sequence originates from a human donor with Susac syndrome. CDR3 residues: CSARGPTGGYTF. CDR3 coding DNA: TGCAGTGCTAGAGGTCCCACGGGGGGCTACACCTTC.